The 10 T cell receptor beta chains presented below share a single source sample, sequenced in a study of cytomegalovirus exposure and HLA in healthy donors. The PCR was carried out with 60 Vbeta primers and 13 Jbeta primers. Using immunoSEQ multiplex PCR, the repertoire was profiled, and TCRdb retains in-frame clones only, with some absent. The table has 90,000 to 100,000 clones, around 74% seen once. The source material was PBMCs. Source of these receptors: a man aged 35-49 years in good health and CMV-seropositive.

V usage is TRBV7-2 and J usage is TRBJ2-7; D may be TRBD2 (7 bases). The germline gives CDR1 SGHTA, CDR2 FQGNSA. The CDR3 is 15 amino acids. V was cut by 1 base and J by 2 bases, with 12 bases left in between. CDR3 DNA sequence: TGTGCCAGCAGCTTAGAGGGGGGGGCCGCCTACGAGCAGTACTTC. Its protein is CASSLEGGAAYEQYF.

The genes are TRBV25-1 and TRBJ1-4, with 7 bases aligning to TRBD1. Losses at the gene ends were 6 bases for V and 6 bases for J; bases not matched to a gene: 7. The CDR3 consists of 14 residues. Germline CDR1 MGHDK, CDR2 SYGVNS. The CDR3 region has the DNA TGTGCCAGCAGCCGGAGACAGGGATATGAAAAACTGTTTTTT. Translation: CASSRRQGYEKLFF.

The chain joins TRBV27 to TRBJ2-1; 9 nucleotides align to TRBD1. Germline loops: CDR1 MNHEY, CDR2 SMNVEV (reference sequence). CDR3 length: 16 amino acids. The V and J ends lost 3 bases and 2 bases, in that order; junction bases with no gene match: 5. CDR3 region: CASSLYDRGAYNEQFF. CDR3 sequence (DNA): TGTGCCAGCAGTTTGTACGACAGGGGGGCCTACAATGAGCAGTTCTTC.

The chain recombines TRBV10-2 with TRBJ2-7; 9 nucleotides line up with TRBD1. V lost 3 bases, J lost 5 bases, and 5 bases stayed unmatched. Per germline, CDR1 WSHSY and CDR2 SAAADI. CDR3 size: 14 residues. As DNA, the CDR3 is TGCGCCAGCAGTGACTGGGACAGGGTAAACGAGCAGTACTTC. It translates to CASSDWDRVNEQYF.

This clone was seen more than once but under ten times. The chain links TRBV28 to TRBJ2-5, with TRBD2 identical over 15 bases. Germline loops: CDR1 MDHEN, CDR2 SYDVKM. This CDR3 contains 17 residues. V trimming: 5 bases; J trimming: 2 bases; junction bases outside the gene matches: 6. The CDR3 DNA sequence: TGTGCCAGCAGTCCTGGGACTAGCGGGAGGCAGCAAGAGACCCAGTACTTC. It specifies CASSPGTSGRQQETQYF.

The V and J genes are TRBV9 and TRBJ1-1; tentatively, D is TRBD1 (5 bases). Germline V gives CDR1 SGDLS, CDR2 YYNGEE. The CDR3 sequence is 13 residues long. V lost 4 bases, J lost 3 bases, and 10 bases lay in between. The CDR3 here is CASSPRQYTEAFF. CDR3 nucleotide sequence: TGTGCCAGCAGCCCCAGACAGTACACTGAAGCTTTCTTT. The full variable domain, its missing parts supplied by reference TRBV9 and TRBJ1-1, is DSGVTQTPKHLITATGQRVTLRCSPRSGDLSVYWYQQSLDQGLQFLIQYYNGEERAKGNILERFSAQQFPDLHSELNLSSLELGDSALYFCASSPRQYTEAFFGQGTRLTVV.

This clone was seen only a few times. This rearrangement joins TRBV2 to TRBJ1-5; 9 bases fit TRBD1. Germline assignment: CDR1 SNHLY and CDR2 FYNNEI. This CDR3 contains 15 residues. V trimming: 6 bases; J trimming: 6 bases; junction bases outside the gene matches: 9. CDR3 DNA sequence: TGTGCCAGCAGGGGGGACAGGGTGCAAGGTCAGCCCCAGCATTTT. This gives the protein CASRGDRVQGQPQHF.

In DNA form, the CDR3 reads TGTGCCAGCAGTGCGACTAGCGGGTTTACCGGGGAGCTGTTTTTT. Protein sequence: CASSATSGFTGELFF. The V gene is TRBV2, the J gene TRBJ2-2, with TRBD2 matching over 10 bases. CDR3 length equals 15 residues. With V trimmed by 4 bases and J by 5 bases, 4 bases remained unmatched. The germline V gene has CDR1 SNHLY and CDR2 FYNNEI.

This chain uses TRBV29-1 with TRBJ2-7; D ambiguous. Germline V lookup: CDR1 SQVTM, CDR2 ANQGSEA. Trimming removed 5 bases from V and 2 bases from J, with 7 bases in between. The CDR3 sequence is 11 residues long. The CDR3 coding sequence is TGCAGCGTTAGCGACGCCTACGAGCAGTACTTC. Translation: CSVSDAYEQYF.

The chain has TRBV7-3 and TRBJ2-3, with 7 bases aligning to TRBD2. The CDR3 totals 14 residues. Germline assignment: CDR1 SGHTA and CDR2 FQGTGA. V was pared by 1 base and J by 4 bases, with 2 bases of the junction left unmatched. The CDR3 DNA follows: TGTGCCAGCAGCTTAAGGACTAGGCCAGATACGCAGTATTTT. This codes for CASSLRTRPDTQYF.